Below are 28 T cell receptor beta chains sequenced from a single sample in a study of blood T cell repertoires in COVID-19. The table came from immunoSEQ multiplex PCR; TCRdb's copy has only in-frame clones and leaves some out. The data show roughly 250,000 clones, with 70% to 90% seen just once and roughly 1.6% held by the top ten. Sequencing was carried out using PBMCs or T cells enriched from blood (not recorded which). All receptors come from a woman aged 50 to 60 who had recovered from COVID-19.

The gene calls are TRBV5-1 and TRBJ1-2; perhaps TRBD1 as D (5 bases). Trimming removed 1 base at V and 3 bases at J, with 10 bases between. Germline V gives CDR1 SGHRS, CDR2 YFSETQ. The CDR3 contains 14 residues. The CDR3 DNA sequence: TGCGCCAGCAGCTTGTCTGTAGGGGACTATGGCTACACCTTC. It specifies CASSLSVGDYGYTF. Together with reference TRBV5-1 and TRBJ1-2, the CDR3 gives the full variable domain: KAGVTQTPRYLIKTRGQQVTLSCSPISGHRSVSWYQQTPGQGLQFLFEYFSETQRNKGNFPGRFSGRQFSNSRSEMNVSTLELGDSALYLCASSLSVGDYGYTFGSGTRLTVV.

V is TRBV11-2 and J is TRBJ2-7, with TRBD1 as a possible D gene (6 bases). CDR1 SGHAT and CDR2 FQNNGV come from the germline V gene. Between the trimmed V and J ends, which lost 1 base and 5 bases, there was a span of 18 bases. There are 16 residues in the CDR3. The CDR3 spells CASSLAWGRFGHEQYF. The CDR3 DNA reads TGTGCCAGCAGCTTAGCCTGGGGGCGGTTTGGGCACGAGCAGTACTTC.

The genes are TRBV18 and TRBJ1-1, with unresolved D. Deletions cut 3 bases from V and 1 base from J, with 15 bases between. The germline V gene has CDR1 KGHSH and CDR2 LQKENI. The CDR3 extends over 16 amino acids. The CDR3: CASSPYSLSRNTEAFF. CDR3 nucleotides: TGTGCCAGCTCACCCTACAGTCTTTCCAGGAACACTGAAGCTTTCTTT.

J is TRBJ1-1 and V is TRBV5-4, with TRBD1 as a possible D gene (6 bases). Trimming removed 5 bases from V and 1 base from J, with 15 bases in between. CDR1 and CDR2 (germline): SGHNT, YYREEE (reference sequence). The length of the CDR3 is 15 residues. Here the CDR3 reads CASRESNRENTEAFF. The CDR3 nucleotides are TGTGCCAGCAGGGAATCTAACAGGGAGAACACTGAAGCTTTCTTT.

CDR3 DNA sequence: TGTGCCAGCAGCCTCTCCGGGACAGGGGCTGGAAACACCATATATTTT. Residues: CASSLSGTGAGNTIYF. The gene calls are TRBV7-9 and TRBJ1-3; TRBD1 aligns across 10 bases. From germline, CDR1 is SEHNR and CDR2 FQNEAQ (reference sequence). The CDR3 runs to 16 residues. V gave up 5 bases and J gave up 2 bases; unmatched junction bases: 6. The full variable domain, in which reference TRBV7-9 and TRBJ1-3 provide the parts outside the CDR3, is DTGVSQNPRHKITKRGQNVTFRCDPISEHNRLYWYRQTLGQGPEFLTYFQNEAQLEKSRLLSDRFSAERPKGSFSTLEIQRTEQGDSAMYLCASSLSGTGAGNTIYFGEGSWLTVV.

This clone appeared once. The chain recombines TRBV16 with TRBJ1-2, with D perhaps TRBD1 (6 bases). This CDR3 region has 15 residues. Trimming took 0 bases from V and 2 from J, leaving 10 bases between them. Germline assignment: CDR1 KGHSY and CDR2 FQNENV. The CDR3 bases are TGTGCCAGCAGCCAATCGGGGGACACAAACTATGGCTACACCTTC. This sequence encodes CASSQSGDTNYGYTF.

The chain links TRBV18 to TRBJ2-5, with 8 bases that match TRBD1. The CDR3 length is 15 residues. Losses at the gene ends were 5 bases for V and 1 base for J; bases not matched to a gene: 6. Germline CDR1 is KGHSH and CDR2 is LQKENI. CDR3 DNA sequence: TGTGCCAGCTCATTCGGACAGGGTCCCCAAGAGACCCAGTACTTC. As protein: CASSFGQGPQETQYF.

The chain is built from TRBV7-2 and TRBJ2-1; 9 bases map to TRBD2. The CDR3 is 14 residues long. Per the germline V gene, CDR1 is SGHTA and CDR2 is FQGNSA. The V and J ends lost 1 base and 8 bases, in that order; junction bases with no gene match: 3. CDR3 sequence reads: CASSLGGGRDEQFF. In DNA form, the CDR3 reads TGTGCCAGCAGCTTAGGGGGCGGGAGGGATGAGCAGTTCTTC.

Only a few counts were recorded for this clone. Other DNA sequences in the sample encode the same CDR3. The chain carries TRBV5-5 and TRBJ1-6, with 7 bases that match TRBD1. CDR1 is SGHKS, CDR2 YYEKEE, per germline (reference sequence). Germline trimming cut 0 bases from V and 7 bases from J; bases unmatched to any gene: 1. The CDR3 has 14 residues. The chain's CDR3 is CASSLEQGNSPLHF. As DNA, the CDR3 is TGTGCCAGCAGCTTGGAACAGGGGAATTCACCCCTCCACTTT.

This chain joins TRBV11-3 and TRBJ2-2; 15 positions agree with TRBD2. CDR1 SGHNT and CDR2 YENEEA come from the germline V gene. The J segment lost 6 bases and the V segment lost 5 bases, leaving 4 bases of the junction unmatched. This CDR3 comprises 16 residues. The CDR3 coding sequence is TGTGCCAGCAGCCCAGGACTAGCGGGAGGGGCCGGGGAGCTGTTTTTT. It codes for CASSPGLAGGAGELFF.

The chain combines TRBV29-1 with TRBJ2-5; 13 positions agree with TRBD2. Unmatched junction bases numbered 4, after V lost 7 bases and J lost 5 bases. The CDR3 totals 13 residues. CDR1 SQVTM and CDR2 ANQGSEA come from the germline V gene. The CDR3 DNA sequence: TGCAGCGGACTAGCGGGAGGAAGGGAGACCCAGTACTTC. It translates to CSGLAGGRETQYF.

The CDR3 is CASSLVGRGFSGANVLTF. Written as DNA, the CDR3 is TGTGCCAGCAGCTTAGTCGGCAGGGGGTTCTCTGGGGCCAACGTCCTGACTTTC. The chain uses TRBV7-2 and TRBJ2-6; 7 bases agree with TRBD1. The V segment lost 1 base and the J segment 0 bases; nucleotides outside the gene matches: 6. The CDR3 totals 18 residues. CDR1 and CDR2 from the germline V gene are SGHTA and FQGNSA.

This chain links TRBV11-2 with TRBJ2-7, with TRBD2 matching over 8 bases. The V segment lost 2 bases and the J segment 4 bases; nucleotides outside the gene matches: 7. The V gene's germline CDR1 is SGHAT and CDR2 FQNNGV. CDR3 length: 15 residues. The CDR3 sequence: CASSLTVLAAYEQYF. The DNA of the CDR3 is TGTGCCAGCAGCTTAACCGTACTAGCGGCATACGAGCAGTACTTC.

This chain uses TRBV18 with TRBJ1-5; 8 nucleotides match TRBD1. The ends lost 3 bases at V and 0 bases at J; junction bases unmatched: 13. CDR3 length: 19 residues. The germline V gene encodes CDR1 KGHSH and CDR2 LQKENI. The CDR3 bases are TGTGCCAGCTCACCGGACTGGGCAGGGGGCCCTGGTAGCAATCAGCCCCAGCATTTT. Translating gives CASSPDWAGGPGSNQPQHF.

V and J are TRBV28 and TRBJ2-2, with TRBD1 matching over 11 bases. J lost 6 bases, V lost 6 bases, and 3 bases had no gene match. Germline V lookup: CDR1 MDHEN, CDR2 SYDVKM. The CDR3 is 14 amino acids. CDR3 DNA: TGTGCCAGCAGAGGACAGGGGGCTGCCGGGGAGCTGTTTTTT. It specifies CASRGQGAAGELFF.

V gene TRBV9 combines with J gene TRBJ2-5; 8 positions agree with TRBD2. The CDR3 spans 15 residues. Losses at the gene ends were 0 bases for V and 5 bases for J; bases not matched to a gene: 6. CDR1 is SGDLS and CDR2 is YYNGEE in the germline V gene. The CDR3 here is CASSVEGTSVETQYF. DNA of the CDR3: TGTGCCAGCAGCGTAGAAGGGACTAGTGTCGAGACCCAGTACTTC.

The chain carries TRBV9 and TRBJ2-2; unclear D gene. Germline CDR1 reads SGDLS; CDR2 reads YYNGEE. Trimming stripped 8 bases from V and 5 bases from J, with 10 bases between. CDR3 length: 12 residues. The CDR3 sequence is CASTDFTGELFF. CDR3 DNA: TGTGCCAGTACAGATTTTACCGGGGAGCTGTTTTTT.

The chain combines TRBV29-1 with TRBJ1-1; a possible D gene is TRBD1 (5 bases). With 6 bases removed from V and 3 bases from J, the gap between germline ends came to 17 bases. The CDR3 extends over 14 amino acids. CDR1 SQVTM and CDR2 ANQGSEA come from the germline V gene. The CDR3 nucleotides read TGCAGCGTGAAGCAAACCGGGGGTTACACTGAAGCTTTCTTT. This gives the protein CSVKQTGGYTEAFF.

The genes are TRBV10-2 and TRBJ1-1; D gene ambiguous. CDR3 length equals 13 residues. The V gene's germline CDR1 is WSHSY and CDR2 SAAADI. V was clipped by 10 bases and J by 4 bases, with 16 bases between them. CDR3 loop: CAILSSGSTEAFF. The CDR3, as DNA: TGCGCCATACTTTCTTCGGGGTCCACTGAAGCTTTCTTT.

The J gene is TRBJ1-3, the V gene TRBV24-1, with 7 bases fitting TRBD1. CDR1 is KGHDR, CDR2 SFDVKD, per germline. Losses at the gene ends were 8 bases for V and 0 bases for J; bases not matched to a gene: 9. The CDR3 covers 16 residues. CDR3 DNA: TGTGCCACCAAGTTACAGGGGCCTGCCTCTGGAAACACCATATATTTT. Protein sequence: CATKLQGPASGNTIYF.

The chain couples TRBV29-1 to TRBJ1-3; 11 bases are shared with TRBD1. This CDR3 region has 12 residues. Per the germline V gene, CDR1 is SQVTM and CDR2 is ANQGSEA. In DNA form, the CDR3 reads TGCGGGACAGGGGGTAGTGGAAACACCATATATTTT. Translated, it gives CGTGGSGNTIYF.

V and J are TRBV10-3 and TRBJ2-7; 11 bases match TRBD2. With V trimmed by 10 bases and J by 3 bases, 5 bases remained unmatched. CDR1 ENHRY and CDR2 SYGVKD come from the germline V gene. This CDR3 has 13 amino acids. The CDR3 DNA follows: TGTGCCACCGTGGGACTAGCGGACTACGAGCAGTACTTC. Translating gives CATVGLADYEQYF.

CDR3 in DNA: TGTGCCAGCAGCTTGGGGGCGGACTATGGCTACACCTTC. Protein product: CASSLGADYGYTF. This rearrangement joins TRBV7-6 to TRBJ1-2, with D perhaps TRBD1 (6 bases). CDR1 and CDR2 from the germline V gene are SGHVS and FNYEAQ. Trimming removed 3 bases at V and 3 bases at J, with 8 bases between. This CDR3 has 13 residues.

The rearrangement links TRBV6-5 to TRBJ1-1; D may be TRBD1 (5 bases). CDR3 length: 13 residues. Germline CDR1 is MNHEY and CDR2 is SVGAGI. Between the trimmed V and J ends, which lost 1 base and 5 bases, there was a span of 8 bases. DNA for the CDR3: TGTGCCAGCAGTTACTACCGGACAACTGAAGCTTTCTTT. It codes for CASSYYRTTEAFF.

The chain employs TRBV6-2 or TRBV6-3 and TRBJ1-2; TRBD1 matches at 8 bases. Germline CDR1 reads MNHEY; CDR2 reads SVGEGT. V lost 5 bases, J lost 4 bases, and 3 bases stayed unmatched. This CDR3 is built from 13 residues. The CDR3, as DNA: TGTGCCAGCAGTCCCACAGGGGGCTATGGCTACACCTTC. This codes for CASSPTGGYGYTF.

This clone was counted once. The chain joins TRBV3-1 (or the pseudogene TRBV3-2) to TRBJ2-7; TRBD2 agrees at 7 bases. V was pared by 0 bases and J by 3 bases, with 8 bases of the junction left unmatched. Germline V gene sequence: CDR1 LGHDT, CDR2 YNNKEL (reference sequence). This CDR3 region has 16 residues. CDR3 coding DNA: TGTGCCAGCAGCCAAGAGGGAGCGGGACTCGACTACGAGCAGTACTTC. Its translation: CASSQEGAGLDYEQYF.

This clone came up once. V gene TRBV5-5 combines with J gene TRBJ2-7, with D perhaps TRBD1 (6 bases). The germline V and J ends were trimmed by 4 bases and 3 bases, with 11 bases remaining between them. The CDR3 loop spans 13 amino acids. CDR1 SGHKS and CDR2 YYEKEE come from the germline V gene (reference sequence). CDR3 nucleotides: TGTGCCAGCAGCACTCAACAGGGCTACGAGCAGTACTTC. Translation: CASSTQQGYEQYF.

J is TRBJ2-5 and V is TRBV5-1; D is unresolved. Germline V gene data show CDR1 as SGHRS and CDR2 as YFSETQ. The V end was cut by 2 bases, the J end by 4 bases, with 3 bases between. CDR3 size: 11 residues. The CDR3 bases are TGCGCCAGCAGCTTTAGAGAGACCCAGTACTTC. Its protein product is CASSFRETQYF.